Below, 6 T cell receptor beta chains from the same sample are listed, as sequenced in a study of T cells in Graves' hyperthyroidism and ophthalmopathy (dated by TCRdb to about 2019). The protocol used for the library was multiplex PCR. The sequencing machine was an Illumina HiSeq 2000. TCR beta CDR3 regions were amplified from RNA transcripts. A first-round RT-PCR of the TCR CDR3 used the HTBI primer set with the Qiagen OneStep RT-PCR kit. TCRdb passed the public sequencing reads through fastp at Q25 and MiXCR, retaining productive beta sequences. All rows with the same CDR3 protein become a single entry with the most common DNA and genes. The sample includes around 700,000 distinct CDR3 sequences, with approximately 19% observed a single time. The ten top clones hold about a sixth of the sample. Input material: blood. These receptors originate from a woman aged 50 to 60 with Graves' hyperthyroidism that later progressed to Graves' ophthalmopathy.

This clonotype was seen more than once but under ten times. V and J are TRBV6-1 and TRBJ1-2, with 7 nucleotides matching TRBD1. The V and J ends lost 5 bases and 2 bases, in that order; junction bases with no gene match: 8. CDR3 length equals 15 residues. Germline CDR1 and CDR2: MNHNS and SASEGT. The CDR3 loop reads CASSHPQGQNYGYTF. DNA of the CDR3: TGTGCCAGCAGTCACCCACAGGGGCAAAACTATGGCTACACCTTC.

The CDR3 region has the DNA TGTGCCAGCAGTGTCGGTTTAGGAAAGACCCAGTACTTC. This translates into CASSVGLGKTQYF. The genes are TRBV6-1 and TRBJ2-5; D is unclear. The CDR3 contains 13 residues. Germline values: CDR1 MNHNS, CDR2 SASEGT. With 4 bases removed from V and 6 bases from J, the gap between germline ends came to 12 bases.

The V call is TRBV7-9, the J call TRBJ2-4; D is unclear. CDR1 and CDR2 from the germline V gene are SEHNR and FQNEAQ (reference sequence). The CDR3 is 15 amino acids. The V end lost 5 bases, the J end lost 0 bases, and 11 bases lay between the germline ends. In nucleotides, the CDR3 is TGTGCCAGCAGCCCAGGCCGGGTAGCCAAAAACATTCAGTACTTC. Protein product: CASSPGRVAKNIQYF.

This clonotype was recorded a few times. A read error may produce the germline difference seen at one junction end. As DNA, the CDR3 is TGTGCCAACAGCTCAAGACAGGGAACCTACGAGCAGTACTTC. It encodes CANSSRQGTYEQYF. The V gene is TRBV7-9, the J gene TRBJ2-7, with 7 bases matching TRBD1. CDR1 and CDR2 from the germline V gene are SEHNR and FQNEAQ (reference sequence). CDR3 length: 14 residues.

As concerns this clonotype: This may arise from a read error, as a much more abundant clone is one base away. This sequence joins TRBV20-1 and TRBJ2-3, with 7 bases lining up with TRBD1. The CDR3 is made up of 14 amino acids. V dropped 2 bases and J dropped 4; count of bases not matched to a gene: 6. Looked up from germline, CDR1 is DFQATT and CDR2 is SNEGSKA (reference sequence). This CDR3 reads CSARLGTEADTQYF. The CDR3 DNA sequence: TGCAGTGCTAGACTCGGGACAGAGGCAGATACGCAGTATTTT.

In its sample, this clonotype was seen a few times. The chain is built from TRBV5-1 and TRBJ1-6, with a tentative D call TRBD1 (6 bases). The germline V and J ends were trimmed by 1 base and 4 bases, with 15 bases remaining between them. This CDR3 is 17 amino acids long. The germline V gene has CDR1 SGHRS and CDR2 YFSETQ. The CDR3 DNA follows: TGCGCCAGCAGCTTGTCTCAGGGGTCTATATATAATTCACCCCTCCACTTT. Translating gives CASSLSQGSIYNSPLHF.